This entry concerns a single T cell receptor (beta chain). Its antigen remains unidentified. This entry is derived from a study of graft-versus-host responses after intestinal transplantation. Study at large: Induction using anti-thymocyte globulin, followed by tacrolimus and steroids for around 3 years, was given to all recipients. Overall study results and limits: Detected in recipient marrow were GvH clones, some of which were first observed in ileum or blood. Individuals who had graft-donor T cell macrochimerism had allografts that showed high graft-versus-host to host-versus-graft clonal ratios.

Germline values: CDR1 SGHAT, CDR2 FQNNGV. This CDR3 region has 18 residues. J was trimmed by 2 bases and V by 5 bases; bases with no gene match: 15. Libraries were prepared by immunoSEQ multiplex PCR; TCRdb keeps only in-frame clonotypes and omits some of them. Here the sample spans 30,000 to 40,000 clones, less than 90% being singletons. This receptor was obtained from a human patient who received an intestinal transplant, so some T cells may come from the graft donor. The material was PBMCs, obtained more than 950 days after transplant. The V and J genes are TRBV11-2 and TRBJ2-4; TRBD2 agrees at 7 bases. DNA for the CDR3: TGTGCCAGCAGCCAAGGGGCAGCGGGGATCTCACCCAAAAACATTCAGTACTTC. Protein sequence: CASSQGAAGISPKNIQYF.